The 30 T cell receptor beta chains below all came from one sample that was sequenced in a study of blood T cells in healthy people across ages. The use of a sample-barcoded 5' primer and a J-beta primer mix characterized a second PCR of about 7 to 12 cycles. TCRdb itself ran the 5' RACE reads through MiXCR, one entry per CDR3 protein. The table includes a few hundred thousand distinct CDR3 sequences, 27% detected once. Sequencing was performed on blood. These receptors originate from a woman aged 70-85 years in good health.

The rearrangement uses TRBV12-3 or TRBV12-4 and TRBJ2-3; TRBD2 is a possible D gene (5 bases). V lost 5 bases, J lost 1 base, and 10 bases lay in between. This CDR3 spans 14 amino acids. This CDR3 reads CASSTYGGTDTQYF. Written as DNA, the CDR3 is TGTGCCAGCAGTACCTACGGGGGCACAGATACGCAGTATTTT.

The chain combines TRBV29-1 with TRBJ2-3, with D perhaps matching TRBD1 (5 bases). Trimming stripped 5 bases from V and 1 base from J, with 10 bases between. Germline V CDR1 and CDR2: SQVTM, ANQGSEA. CDR3 length equals 13 residues. The CDR3 region is CSVRRQRTDTQYF. In DNA form, the CDR3 reads TGCAGCGTTAGACGACAGCGCACAGATACGCAGTATTTT.

This clonotype turned up a few times. This chain connects TRBV4-3 to TRBJ2-2; D is unresolved. This CDR3 spans 13 amino acids. The V end was cut by 0 bases, the J end by 7 bases, with 6 bases between. In germline, CDR1 is LGHNA, CDR2 YSLEER. This chain's CDR3 is CASSQERVGELFF. CDR3 coding DNA: TGCGCCAGCAGCCAAGAAAGGGTCGGGGAGCTGTTTTTT.

As regards this clonotype: A junction boundary mismatches the germline segment, possibly from a read error. The chain uses TRBV20-1 and TRBJ2-5; possibly TRBD2 for D (6 bases). This CDR3 spans 15 amino acids. The V gene's germline CDR1 is DFQATT and CDR2 SNEGSKA (reference sequence). CDR3 sequence: CSALALGGFQEAQYF. The CDR3 nucleotides are TGCAGTGCTCTAGCGCTCGGGGGTTTTCAAGAGGCCCAGTACTTC.

This chain links TRBV7-9 with TRBJ2-5, with D possibly TRBD1 on 5 matching bases. V lost 4 bases and J 5 bases, leaving 11 bases between the germline ends. This CDR3 has 13 residues. Germline V gene lookup returns CDR1 SEHNR and CDR2 FQNEAQ (reference sequence). The CDR3 DNA reads as TGTGCCAGCAGCTGGGGCTTCGGGGAGACCCAGTACTTC. It encodes CASSWGFGETQYF.

This clonotype was recorded many times. The chain combines TRBV5-5 with TRBJ2-6; 7 nucleotides agree with TRBD1. Trimming cost V 7 bases and J 0 bases; bases outside gene matches: 7. This CDR3 is built from 16 residues. CDR1 SGHKS and CDR2 YYEKEE come from the germline V gene (reference sequence). CDR3 protein: CASLRDSFSGANVLTF. The CDR3 DNA reads as TGTGCCAGCCTCCGGGACAGCTTCTCTGGGGCCAACGTCCTGACTTTC.

This chain joins TRBV7-9 and TRBJ2-7; the D gene is possibly TRBD1 (6 bases). Trimming removed 1 base at V and 3 bases at J, with 13 bases between. The CDR3 runs to 15 residues. The germline V gene has CDR1 SEHNR and CDR2 FQNEAQ (reference sequence). This CDR3 is CASSLVQGTHYEQYF. In DNA, the CDR3 is TGTGCCAGCAGCTTAGTGCAGGGGACCCACTACGAGCAGTACTTC.

This clonotype was observed many times. J is TRBJ2-3 and V is TRBV12-3 or TRBV12-4, with 8 bases aligning to TRBD2. Trimming cost V 5 bases and J 1 base; bases outside gene matches: 2. The CDR3 is 14 amino acids. In DNA, the CDR3 is TGTGCCAGCAGTCCGACTAGCGGCACAGATACGCAGTATTTT. Protein sequence: CASSPTSGTDTQYF.

The gene calls are TRBV20-1 and TRBJ1-4; the match to TRBD1 covers 9 bases. CDR1 and CDR2 from the germline V gene are DFQATT and SNEGSKA (reference sequence). The junction had 6 bases not matched to a gene; V was cut back by 0 bases and J by 4 bases. CDR3 size: 16 residues. CDR3 sequence: CSARDPGQGINEKLFF. For the CDR3, the DNA is TGCAGTGCTAGAGATCCAGGACAGGGGATTAATGAAAAACTGTTTTTT.

In regard to this clonotype: The junction shows a germline mismatch at one end, possibly a read error. V usage is TRBV3-1 and J usage is TRBJ1-1; D not certain. Germline-derived CDR1 and CDR2 are LGHDT and YNNKEL (reference sequence). The CDR3 length is 14 residues. The CDR3 protein is CASSQVGMNTEAFF. The DNA for the CDR3 is TGTGCCAGCAGCCAAGTAGGGATGAATACTGAAGCTTTCTTT.

The chain combines TRBV11-3 with TRBJ2-6; TRBD1 might be the D (5 bases). Germline CDR1 SGHNT, CDR2 YENEEA. Trimming removed 0 bases at V and 0 bases at J, with 15 bases between. The CDR3 has 19 amino acids. The CDR3 spells CASSLDRWGLSSGANVLTF. The DNA for the CDR3 is TGTGCCAGCAGCTTAGATAGGTGGGGCCTTAGCTCTGGGGCCAACGTCCTGACTTTC. The complete variable domain, with remaining parts taken from reference TRBV11-3 and TRBJ2-6, reads EAGVVQSPRYKIIEKKQPVAFWCNPISGHNTLYWYLQNLGQGPELLIRYENEEAVDDSQLPKDRFSAERLKGVDSTLKIQPAELGDSAVYLCASSLDRWGLSSGANVLTFGAGSRLTVL.

The chain employs TRBV29-1 and TRBJ2-5; D not resolved. The CDR3 consists of 13 residues. The germline CDR1 and CDR2 sequences are SQVTM and ANQGSEA. V shed 3 bases and J shed 1 base, with 9 bases lying between them. CDR3 sequence (DNA): TGCAGCGTTGATTACCTACTCCAAGAGACCCAGTACTTC. It codes for CSVDYLLQETQYF.

There are a few counts of this clonotype. The chain joins TRBV6-2 or TRBV6-3 to TRBJ1-1; TRBD1 might be the D (6 bases). V lost 7 bases, J lost 12 bases, and 15 bases lay in between. Looked up from germline, CDR1 is MNHEY and CDR2 is SVGEGT. The CDR3 is 11 residues long. The CDR3: CASTPGAAPFF. The CDR3 DNA follows: TGTGCCAGCACCCCGGGGGCTGCGCCTTTCTTT.

V gene TRBV12-3 or TRBV12-4 combines with J gene TRBJ1-4, with TRBD1 as a possible D gene (5 bases). V dropped 7 bases and J dropped 0 bases, with 12 bases sitting between them. The CDR3 has 15 amino acids. CDR3 protein: CASTPDTTTNEKLFF. Written as DNA, the CDR3 is TGTGCCAGCACCCCGGACACTACAACTAATGAAAAACTGTTTTTT.

This clonotype was counted between two and nine times. The rearrangement uses TRBV20-1 and TRBJ2-3, with 7 bases matching TRBD2. The CDR3 sequence is 15 residues long. Germline CDR1 is DFQATT and CDR2 is SNEGSKA (reference sequence). Germline trimming cut 1 base from V and 3 bases from J; bases unmatched to any gene: 7. The CDR3 nucleotides read TGCAGTGCTAGAGTGCGGGGGAGTTCGACAGATACGCAGTATTTT. Translating gives CSARVRGSSTDTQYF.

The chain recombines TRBV6-1 with TRBJ2-2; D is unresolved. Germline lookup yields CDR1 MNHNS and CDR2 SASEGT. V was cut by 8 bases and J by 1 base, with 20 bases left in between. This CDR3 spans 17 amino acids. The CDR3 loop reads CASRQAFGRMNTGELFF. The DNA for the CDR3 is TGTGCCAGCCGGCAGGCTTTTGGACGAATGAACACCGGGGAGCTGTTTTTT.

This clonotype has a count of ten or more. V and J are TRBV9 and TRBJ2-3, with a tentative D call TRBD2 (5 bases). Germline V lookup: CDR1 SGDLS, CDR2 YYNGEE. The CDR3 loop spans 14 amino acids. V lost 0 bases, J lost 6 bases, and 11 bases lay in between. As DNA, the CDR3 is TGTGCCAGCAGCGTAGGGAGCGGTCAGGATACGCAGTATTTT. It specifies CASSVGSGQDTQYF.

The V call is TRBV19, the J call TRBJ1-2; D not certain. This CDR3 is 15 amino acids long. Between the trimmed V and J ends, which lost 8 bases and 2 bases, there was a span of 18 bases. Germline CDR1 and CDR2: LNHDA and SQIVND (reference sequence). This CDR3 reads CASVGIESPNYGYTF. The CDR3 DNA follows: TGTGCCAGTGTGGGGATTGAGTCGCCAAACTATGGCTACACCTTC.

J is TRBJ1-6 and V is TRBV7-9; D is ambiguous. V lost 5 bases to trimming and J lost 0 bases, with 5 bases between them. The CDR3 runs 14 residues. Germline loops: CDR1 SEHNR, CDR2 FQNEAQ (reference sequence). The CDR3 DNA is TGTGCCAGCAGCGGGGACTCCTATAATTCACCCCTCCACTTT. Its translation: CASSGDSYNSPLHF.

The gene calls are TRBV20-1 and TRBJ2-5; 8 positions agree with TRBD1. TRBJ2-7 explains the end of the DNA better; the J call may be wrong. The CDR3 consists of 15 residues. CDR1 and CDR2 from the germline V gene are DFQATT and SNEGSKA (reference sequence). In nucleotides, the CDR3 is TGCAGTGCTAGAGATCAGGCAGGGGGCAGACACGAGCAGTACTTC. This translates into CSARDQAGGRHEQYF.

This chain joins TRBV6-6 and TRBJ1-3, with TRBD1 as a possible D gene (5 bases). Looked up from germline, CDR1 is MNHNY and CDR2 is SVGAGI (reference sequence). This CDR3 has 15 amino acids. V was pared by 3 bases and J by 4 bases, with 13 bases between. CDR3 loop: CASSYRDRFGNTIYF. As DNA, the CDR3 is TGTGCCAGCAGTTATAGAGACAGATTCGGAAACACCATATATTTT.

The chain couples TRBV16 to TRBJ2-5; D remains unclear. Trimming shortened V by 3 bases and J by 2 bases, and 7 bases separated the two germline ends. Germline CDR1 is KGHSY and CDR2 is FQNENV. CDR3 size: 13 residues. CDR3 coding DNA: TGTGCCAGCAGCCATCATGAACAAGAGACCCAGTACTTC. It specifies CASSHHEQETQYF. Variable domain in full (rest from reference TRBV16 and TRBJ2-5): GEEVAQTPKHLVRGEGQKAKLYCAPIKGHSYVFWYQQVLKNEFKFLISFQNENVFDETGMPKERFSAKCLPNSPCSLEIQATKLEDSAVYFCASSHHEQETQYFGPGTRLLVL.

This clonotype has just a few counts. CDR3 protein: CASSLRPASTEKLFF. CDR3 sequence (DNA): TGTGCCAGCAGCCTCCGGCCCGCTTCGACTGAAAAACTGTTTTTT. V is TRBV11-2 and J is TRBJ1-4; the D is unclear. CDR3 length: 15 residues. The ends were cut back, 5 bases at V and 7 bases at J, with 17 bases in the middle. Germline assignment: CDR1 SGHAT and CDR2 FQNNGV.

In this sample, this clonotype turned up a few times. The V gene is TRBV11-2, the J gene TRBJ2-3; TRBD2 agrees at 9 bases. This CDR3 has 15 amino acids. V lost 5 bases and J lost 1; bases outside the gene matches: 4. Germline CDR1 reads SGHAT; CDR2 reads FQNNGV. The CDR3 DNA is TGTGCCAGCAGCCAGAGACTAGCGGGCACAGATACGCAGTATTTT. It is translated as CASSQRLAGTDTQYF.

The chain recombines TRBV27 with TRBJ1-3; weak D call: TRBD1 (6 bases). Trimming took off 5 bases at V and 2 bases at J, with 16 bases between the two ends. The CDR3 consists of 16 residues. Per the germline V gene, CDR1 is MNHEY and CDR2 is SMNVEV (reference sequence). CDR3 nucleotide sequence: TGTGCCAGCAGTGCCTCTGGAGGGGGGGCTGGAAACACCATATATTTT. Amino acid sequence: CASSASGGGAGNTIYF.

In this sample, this clonotype turned up a few times. J is TRBJ1-3 and V is TRBV7-9; D is uncertain. V lost 3 bases to trimming and J lost 2 bases, with 5 bases between them. Looked up from germline, CDR1 is SEHNR and CDR2 is FQNEAQ (reference sequence). The CDR3 consists of 13 residues. The CDR3 is CASSFFPGNTIYF. As DNA, the CDR3 is TGTGCCAGCAGCTTTTTTCCTGGAAACACCATATATTTT.

This chain joins TRBV3-1 and TRBJ2-7, with D perhaps matching TRBD2 (5 bases). The CDR3 sequence is 12 residues long. V was trimmed by 3 bases and J by 6 bases, leaving 9 bases between them. Germline loops: CDR1 LGHDT, CDR2 YNNKEL (reference sequence). The CDR3 loop is CASSHSGIEQYF. The CDR3 region has the DNA TGTGCCAGCAGCCATTCGGGGATCGAGCAGTACTTC.

V is TRBV12-3 or TRBV12-4 and J is TRBJ2-3; a weak D match, TRBD2 (7 bases). The V end was cut by 7 bases, the J end by 4 bases, with 18 bases between. The CDR3 spans 15 residues. The CDR3 loop is CASTLGGPRADTQYF. For the CDR3, the DNA is TGTGCCAGCACCCTCGGGGGGCCCCGAGCAGATACGCAGTATTTT.

V and J are TRBV12-3 or TRBV12-4 and TRBJ1-6; D remains ambiguous. The CDR3 has 14 residues. V was pared by 3 bases and J by 4 bases, with 7 bases between. The CDR3 bases are TGTGCCAGCAGTTTCAGGCAGTATAATTCACCCCTCCACTTT. Translating gives CASSFRQYNSPLHF.

This clonotype was recorded many times. The chain is built from TRBV20-1 and TRBJ2-1; 9 positions agree with TRBD2. The germline V gene encodes CDR1 DFQATT and CDR2 SNEGSKA (reference sequence). This CDR3 is built from 13 residues. Trimming at V came to 5 bases and at J to 4 bases, leaving 3 bases not matched to a gene. The CDR3 nucleotides are TGCAGTGCTCCTAGCGGGGCTTACAATGAGCAGTTCTTC. Protein: CSAPSGAYNEQFF.